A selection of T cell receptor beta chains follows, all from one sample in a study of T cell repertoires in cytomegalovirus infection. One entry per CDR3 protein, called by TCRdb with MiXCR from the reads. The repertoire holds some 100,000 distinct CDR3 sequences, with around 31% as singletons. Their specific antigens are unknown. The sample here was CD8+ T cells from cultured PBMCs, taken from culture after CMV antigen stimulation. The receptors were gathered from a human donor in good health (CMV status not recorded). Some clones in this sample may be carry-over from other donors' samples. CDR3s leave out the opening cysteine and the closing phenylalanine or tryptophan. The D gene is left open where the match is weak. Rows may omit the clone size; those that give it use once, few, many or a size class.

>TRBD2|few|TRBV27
ASSLPAGGPSTDTQY
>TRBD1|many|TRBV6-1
ASSETGTASNYGYT
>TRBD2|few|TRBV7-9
ASSSPTSGNPDTQY
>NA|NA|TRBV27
ASSLDYYEQY
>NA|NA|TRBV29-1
SVEAFQHWGYT
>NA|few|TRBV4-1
ASSPGNEQF
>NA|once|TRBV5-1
ASSGDGGTEAF
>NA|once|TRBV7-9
ASSPQGRTEAF
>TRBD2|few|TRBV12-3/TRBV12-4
ASSIAGGQETQY
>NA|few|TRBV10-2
ASSELGTSPSNQPQH
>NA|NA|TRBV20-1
SARTLASTDTQY
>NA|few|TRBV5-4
ASSLRAWDTDVYETGELF
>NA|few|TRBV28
ASTPLESLYEQY
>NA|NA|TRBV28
ASTPLLAQQETQY
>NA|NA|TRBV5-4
VSSLELWMNTGELF
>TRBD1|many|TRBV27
ASSLDRGNTEAF
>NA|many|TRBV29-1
SVEDPEGGYEQY
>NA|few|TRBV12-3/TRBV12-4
ASSLGGHSSVNYGYT
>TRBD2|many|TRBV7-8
ASSLYPSTSGGNTGELF
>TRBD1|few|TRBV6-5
ASRYGQGGSYNEQF
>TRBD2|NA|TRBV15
ATRGGLETQY
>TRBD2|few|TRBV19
ASGGTNGDTQY
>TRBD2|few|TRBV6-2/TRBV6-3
ASTLAGDTDTQY
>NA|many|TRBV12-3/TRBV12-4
ASSARMGDTQY
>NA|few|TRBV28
ASSFPDSNEQF
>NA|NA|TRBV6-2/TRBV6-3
ASSYSFRETQY
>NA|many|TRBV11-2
ASSSSGRASSYEQY
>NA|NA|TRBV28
ASSLFRLNQPQH
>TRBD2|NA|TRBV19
ASSPLAGGLGNEQF
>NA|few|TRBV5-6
ASSLDPNAEAF
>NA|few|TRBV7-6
ASSFLLNNEQF
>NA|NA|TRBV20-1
SAKAGMNTEAF
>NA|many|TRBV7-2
ASSHPSSHGNTEAF
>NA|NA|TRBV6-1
ASSSTADPYNEQF
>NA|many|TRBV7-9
ASSSTQMEKLF
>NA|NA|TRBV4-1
ASSVSPIGNTEAF
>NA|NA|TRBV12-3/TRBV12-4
ASSLQGMSTTDTQY
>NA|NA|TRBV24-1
ATTSRANRVQETQY
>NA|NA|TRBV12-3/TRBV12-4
ASSSLVANGWEEQF
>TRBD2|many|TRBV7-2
ASSFIAGGPVDEQF
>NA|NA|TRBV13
ASSLEQGFDNAF
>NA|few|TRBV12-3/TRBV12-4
ASSLQGRWTEAF
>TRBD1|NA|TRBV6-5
ASSYGTGGFEQY
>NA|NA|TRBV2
ASRDSYNEQF
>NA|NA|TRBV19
ASNDRNSYNEQF
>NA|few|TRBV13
ASSLVDGGEDTQY
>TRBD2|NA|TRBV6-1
ASSEVAGGEQY
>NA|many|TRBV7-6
ASSPDPGNPYEQY
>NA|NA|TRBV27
ASSFFGDTGELF
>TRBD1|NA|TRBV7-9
ASSPLGTGNTGELF
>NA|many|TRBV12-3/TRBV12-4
ASSFSLDTEAF
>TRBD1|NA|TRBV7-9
ASSLVGRGFDNQPQH
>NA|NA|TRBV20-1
SARAGVYGNQPQH
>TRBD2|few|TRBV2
ASSEPRRLAATYEQY